Here is one TCR beta chain with its context. This entry comes from a study of blood T cell repertoires in COVID-19. At the level of the study: The United States, Italy and Spain provided the acute and convalescent COVID-19 samples. In each case, the material was cDNA or gDNA derived from T cells, B-cell-depleted T cells, or PBMCs.

Trimming shortened V by 3 bases and J by 7 bases, and 6 bases separated the two germline ends. The CDR3 has 12 residues. The authors' processing: Quantification of nucleated cells was approximated via reference gene primer amplification. The assay was immunoSEQ multiplex PCR, and TCRdb's table has in-frame clones only and misses some. The V and J calls and clone size are taken from that table; D and trimming were inferred from the DNA. The data contain roughly 170,000 clones, 84% of them singletons. Sequenced sample: peripheral blood. The source is a middle-aged man who had recovered from COVID-19. This rearrangement joins TRBV12-3 or TRBV12-4 to TRBJ2-2; D is ambiguous. The CDR3 spells CASSFPRGELFF. The CDR3 DNA is TGTGCCAGCAGTTTCCCCCGCGGGGAGCTGTTTTTT.